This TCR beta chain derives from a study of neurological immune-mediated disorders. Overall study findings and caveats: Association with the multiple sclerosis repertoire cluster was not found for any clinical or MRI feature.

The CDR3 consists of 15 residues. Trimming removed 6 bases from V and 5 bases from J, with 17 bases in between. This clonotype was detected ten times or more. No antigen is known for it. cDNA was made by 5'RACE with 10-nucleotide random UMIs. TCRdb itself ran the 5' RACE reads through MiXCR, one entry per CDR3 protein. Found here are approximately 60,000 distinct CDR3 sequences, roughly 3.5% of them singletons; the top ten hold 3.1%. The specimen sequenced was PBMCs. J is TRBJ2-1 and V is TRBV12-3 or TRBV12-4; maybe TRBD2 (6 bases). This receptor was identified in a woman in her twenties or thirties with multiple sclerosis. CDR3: CASSPSVRRNNEQFF. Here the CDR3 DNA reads TGTGCCAGCAGCCCTAGCGTGCGGAGAAACAATGAGCAGTTCTTC.